One T cell receptor (delta chain) is described in this entry. Its specificity is not known. RNA was extracted from the cells and then reverse transcribed. Pooled V-gene forward primers with one constant-region reverse primer generated the CDR3 amplicons by multiplex PCR. TCRdb reprocessed the multiplex PCR reads using CATT. The sample lists 80,000 or so delta-chain clones, roughly a third occurring once. CDR3 length equals 23 residues. V was clipped by 2 bases and J by 4 bases; unmatched bases: 27. Germline CDR1 TSWWSYY, CDR2 QGS. After alphabeta T cell depletion, CD3+ Vdelta1+ Vdelta2- thymocytes were sorted. The sample comes from a study of Vδ1+ human thymocytes. Broader study findings: Thymic TRG and TRD repertoires appeared highly polyclonal. Thymic delta-chain repertoires held roughly 20% Vdelta2 sequences and few Vdelta3, despite high sort purity.

The chain carries TRDV1 and TRDJ1; 11 bases are shared with TRDD3. The receptor's source is a boy under two years old who had congenital heart surgery. The sequenced material came from Vdelta1+ gamma-delta thymocytes from the thymus. Subset: FACS-sorted CD3+ TCRalphabeta- TCRVdelta1+ TCRVdelta2- thymocytes. The CDR3 DNA is TGTGCTCTTGGGGAAGGAACCGCCTTTTACTGGGGGATAAATAAATCGGGGCGCGATAAACTCATCTTT. It translates to CALGEGTAFYWGINKSGRDKLIF.